Listed here are 17 T cell receptor beta chains from one sample, sequenced in a study of T cells in localized non-small cell lung cancer. Profiling relied on immunoSEQ multiplex PCR, and the TCRdb table lists in-frame clones only, not all of them. This table holds 65,000 to 80,000 clones, around 85% found once. Material: peripheral blood, obtained before any cancer treatment. The source is a female donor over 55 with stage I lung adenocarcinoma.

The chain has TRBV28 and TRBJ1-2, with D perhaps TRBD1 (5 bases). Germline assignment: CDR1 MDHEN and CDR2 SYDVKM. The CDR3 contains 13 residues. Trimming took off 4 bases at V and 4 bases at J, with 10 bases between the two ends. The CDR3 sequence: CASSSRDAYGYTF. The CDR3 DNA is TGTGCCAGCAGTTCTCGGGACGCCTATGGCTACACCTTC.

This clone was observed once. The genes are TRBV4-2 and TRBJ2-1, with D possibly matching TRBD2 (6 bases). V shed 0 bases and J shed 9 bases, with 6 bases lying between them. The CDR3 covers 12 residues. CDR1 is LGHNA and CDR2 is YNFKEQ in the germline V gene. The CDR3 loop reads CASSQDGGEQFF. The CDR3 coding sequence is TGTGCCAGCAGCCAAGACGGGGGTGAGCAGTTCTTC.

The gene calls are TRBV9 and TRBJ2-1, with D tentatively TRBD2 (6 bases). V shed 5 bases and J shed 0 bases, with 12 bases lying between them. The CDR3 contains 15 residues. The V gene's germline CDR1 is SGDLS and CDR2 YYNGEE. CDR3 nucleotide sequence: TGTGCCAGCAGAGGGCCCGGGGGCTCCTACAATGAGCAGTTCTTC. Its translation: CASRGPGGSYNEQFF.

The chain's CDR3 is CASSEYLPGQGTTGELFF. CDR3 coding DNA: TGTGCCAGCAGTGAATATTTACCGGGACAGGGGACCACCGGGGAGCTGTTTTTT. The rearrangement joins TRBV25-1 to TRBJ2-2; 10 bases line up with TRBD1. Germline V gives CDR1 MGHDK, CDR2 SYGVNS. The V segment lost 0 bases and the J segment 4 bases; nucleotides outside the gene matches: 8. The CDR3 spans 18 residues.

With respect to this clone: Compared with germline, one end of the junction differs, possibly owing to a read error. The CDR3 DNA is TGCGCCAGCAGCCAAAGGCCAGGGCAGAACCCCGGGGAGCTGTTTTTT. Translating it yields CASSQRPGQNPGELFF. The rearrangement links TRBV4-3 to TRBJ2-2, with D maybe TRBD1 (5 bases). The CDR3 consists of 16 residues. CDR1 is LGHNA and CDR2 is YSLEER in the germline V gene.

This clone has more than one count but fewer than ten. CDR3 amino acids: CASSQGYLEAKAEAFF. In DNA, the CDR3 is TGTGCCAGCAGCCAGGGCTACCTGGAAGCCAAGGCTGAAGCTTTCTTT. The chain has TRBV4-2 and TRBJ1-1, with unresolved D. The germline V gene encodes CDR1 LGHNA and CDR2 YNFKEQ. V lost 3 bases, J lost 6 bases, and 20 bases lay in between. The CDR3 contains 16 residues.

In DNA form, the CDR3 reads TGTGCCAGCAGCGAGAAGGCCGGCGTGTCAGATACGCAGTATTTT. It is translated as CASSEKAGVSDTQYF. V gene TRBV9 combines with J gene TRBJ2-3; no reliable D call. The V gene's germline CDR1 is SGDLS and CDR2 YYNGEE. The CDR3 runs 15 residues. Trimming pared 3 bases from V and 4 bases from J, leaving 15 bases between. The variable domain in full, completed from reference TRBV9 and TRBJ2-3, reads DSGVTQTPKHLITATGQRVTLRCSPRSGDLSVYWYQQSLDQGLQFLIQYYNGEERAKGNILERFSAQQFPDLHSELNLSSLELGDSALYFCASSEKAGVSDTQYFGPGTRLTVL.

The chain recombines TRBV18 with TRBJ2-7; TRBD1 matches at 7 bases. The CDR3 is 11 residues long. The germline V gene has CDR1 KGHSH and CDR2 LQKENI. Trimming at V came to 6 bases and at J to 12 bases, leaving 8 bases not matched to a gene. CDR3 sequence reads: CASSLGQDAYF. The CDR3 nucleotides are TGTGCCAGCTCCCTAGGACAGGACGCGTACTTC.

The chain has TRBV6-1 and TRBJ1-1; no reliable D call. This CDR3 has 11 amino acids. The V end was cut by 6 bases, the J end by 0 bases, with 2 bases between. In germline, CDR1 is MNHNS, CDR2 SASEGT. The CDR3 nucleotides are TGTGCCAGCAGGTTGAACACTGAAGCTTTCTTT. It is translated as CASRLNTEAFF.

The rearrangement links TRBV11-2 to TRBJ2-1; D is possibly TRBD2 (6 bases). Trimming pared 7 bases from V and 1 base from J, leaving 14 bases between. The V gene's germline CDR1 is SGHAT and CDR2 FQNNGV. The CDR3 has 15 residues. CDR3 DNA: TGTGCCAGCACAATACTCGGGGGATCCTACAATGAGCAGTTCTTC. As protein: CASTILGGSYNEQFF.

The rearrangement links TRBV10-3 to TRBJ1-2; tentatively, D is TRBD1 (6 bases). Trimming took off 10 bases at V and 7 bases at J, with 19 bases between the two ends. Germline-derived CDR1 and CDR2 are ENHRY and SYGVKD. CDR3 size: 13 residues. The CDR3 DNA is TGTGCCACCCAGGGGCAGGTGAAGCCTGGCTACACCTTC. Residues: CATQGQVKPGYTF.

This clone was observed a handful of times. The chain carries TRBV25-1 and TRBJ2-1; D gene ambiguous. V lost 3 bases, J lost 0 bases, and 12 bases lay in between. The CDR3 extends over 16 amino acids. Germline loops: CDR1 MGHDK, CDR2 SYGVNS. In nucleotides, the CDR3 is TGTGCCAGCAGTGACGGAGATAGGAGCTCCTACAATGAGCAGTTCTTC. Its translation is CASSDGDRSSYNEQFF.

This sequence joins TRBV6-1 and TRBJ2-3, with TRBD2 identical over 10 bases. Germline values: CDR1 MNHNS, CDR2 SASEGT. V shed 2 bases and J 0 bases; nucleotides not matched to a gene: 2. This CDR3 comprises 16 residues. The CDR3: CASSELAGDSTDTQYF. The CDR3 DNA is TGTGCCAGCAGTGAACTAGCGGGAGATAGCACAGATACGCAGTATTTT.

The genes are TRBV11-2 and TRBJ1-5; D gene unclear. Germline V gene sequence: CDR1 SGHAT, CDR2 FQNNGV. This CDR3 comprises 15 residues. Trimming pared 1 base from V and 0 bases from J, leaving 7 bases between. CDR3 in amino acids: CASSLGGYSNQPQHF. CDR3 in DNA: TGTGCCAGCAGCTTAGGGGGTTATAGCAATCAGCCCCAGCATTTT. Based on the CDR3 plus reference TRBV11-2 and TRBJ1-5, the full variable domain is EAGVAQSPRYKIIEKRQSVAFWCNPISGHATLYWYQQILGQGPKLLIQFQNNGVVDDSQLPKDRFSAERLKGVDSTLKIQPAKLEDSAVYLCASSLGGYSNQPQHFGDGTRLSIL.

This chain joins TRBV7-2 and TRBJ2-2; TRBD2 matches at 8 bases. Germline V gives CDR1 SGHTA, CDR2 FQGNSA. The CDR3 is 16 amino acids. V dropped 5 bases and J dropped 4; count of bases not matched to a gene: 9. The CDR3 coding sequence is TGTGCCAGCAGCGAACAACCGGGGGGGCGCACCGGGGAGCTGTTTTTT. Protein sequence: CASSEQPGGRTGELFF.

The CDR3 nucleotides read TGTGCCAGCAGCTTCCGGGGTCAACAGACCCAGTACTTC. This codes for CASSFRGQQTQYF. The V and J genes are TRBV5-4 and TRBJ2-5, with a possible D match to TRBD2 (5 bases). The CDR3 is 13 amino acids. V lost 2 bases and J lost 6, with 11 bases in between. The germline V gene has CDR1 SGHNT and CDR2 YYREEE (reference sequence).

The chain carries TRBV4-2 and TRBJ2-7; 13 bases map to TRBD2. Trimming cost V 1 base and J 3 bases; bases outside gene matches: 6. The CDR3 has 17 amino acids. CDR1 is LGHNA, CDR2 YNFKEQ, per germline. This chain's CDR3 is CASSQAARTSGGYEQYF. Here the CDR3 DNA reads TGTGCCAGCAGCCAAGCTGCTCGGACTAGCGGGGGCTACGAGCAGTACTTC.